These T cell receptor beta chains were read from a single sample in a study of blood T cell repertoires in COVID-19. The data were produced by immunoSEQ multiplex PCR, yet TCRdb's version contains in-frame clones alone and is incomplete. The sample has some 320,000 clones; 88% are singletons. The source material was peripheral blood. These receptors all stem from a woman in her thirties who had recovered from COVID-19. Both conserved end residues are trimmed from each CDR3.

j_gene: TRBJ2-2
v_gene: TRBV30
CDR3aa: ASDRAPGELF

j_gene: TRBJ1-4
v_gene: TRBV6-5
CDR3aa: ASGREKLF

j_gene: TRBJ2-5
v_gene: TRBV11-2
CDR3aa: ASSLPLEETQY

j_gene: TRBJ2-1
v_gene: TRBV4-1
CDR3aa: ASSQEGRTVYNEQF

j_gene: TRBJ2-3
v_gene: TRBV24-1
CDR3aa: ATSDGTRDTQY

j_gene: TRBJ1-5
v_gene: TRBV9
CDR3aa: ASSVEGGSNQPQH

j_gene: TRBJ1-1
v_gene: TRBV12-3/TRBV12-4
CDR3aa: ASRGGGVGAF

j_gene: TRBJ1-4
v_gene: TRBV9
CDR3aa: ASSVQGRWNEKLF

j_gene: TRBJ1-5
v_gene: TRBV18
CDR3aa: ASSGGSNQPQH

j_gene: TRBJ1-6
v_gene: TRBV12-3/TRBV12-4
CDR3aa: ASSSRQNSPLH

j_gene: TRBJ2-2
v_gene: TRBV6-2/TRBV6-3
CDR3aa: ASSYGGAVGELF

j_gene: TRBJ2-3
v_gene: TRBV6-4
CDR3aa: ASSDGLRTDTQY

j_gene: TRBJ2-7
v_gene: TRBV19
CDR3aa: ASRQRVDRAGYEQY

j_gene: TRBJ2-7
v_gene: TRBV18
CDR3aa: ASSPPRDRVGNEQY